Below are 3 T cell receptor beta chains sequenced from a single sample in a study of naive and memory T cell subsets. Study-wide results and limits: A few larger clonotypes appeared in naive repertoires, especially CD8, possibly memory cells re-expressing CD45RA.

These receptors have no known antigen. An equimolar mix of two oligonucleotides served as the beta constant-region primer for TRBC1 and TRBC2. Nested alpha and beta constant-region primers with the SP2 primer drove four PCR rounds on ligated cDNA. Via MiXCR, TCRdb re-called the UMI-ligation and nested PCR reads, giving one row per CDR3 protein. The sample carries about 99,000 distinct CDR3 sequences, 14% recorded once. Sequencing was performed on naive CD8+ T cells from blood. These receptors came from a human donor in good health.

This clonotype turned up a few times. The J gene is TRBJ2-3, the V gene TRBV6-2 or TRBV6-3; 7 nucleotides align to TRBD2. The CDR3 is made up of 16 amino acids. The junction had 8 bases not matched to a gene; V was cut back by 2 bases and J by 3 bases. The germline gives CDR1 MNHEY, CDR2 SVGEGT. CDR3 DNA sequence: TGTGCCAGCAGTTACGACAGCGGGGCCCCGACAGATACGCAGTATTTT. Protein product: CASSYDSGAPTDTQYF.

V gene TRBV4-2 combines with J gene TRBJ2-7; TRBD2 aligns across 8 bases. Germline loops: CDR1 LGHNA, CDR2 YNFKEQ. The CDR3 length is 16 residues. V was clipped by 0 bases and J by 3 bases; unmatched bases: 7. CDR3 in amino acids: CASSQDRGGGGYEQYF. In DNA form, the CDR3 reads TGTGCCAGCAGCCAAGATCGGGGGGGGGGAGGCTACGAGCAGTACTTC.

This clonotype occurred many times. The gene calls are TRBV7-9 and TRBJ1-1; D gene unclear. Germline V lookup: CDR1 SEHNR, CDR2 FQNEAQ (reference sequence). Trimming removed 1 base at V and 4 bases at J, with 13 bases between. The CDR3 is 15 amino acids. The CDR3 protein is CASSLVSWSGTEAFF. The DNA for the CDR3 is TGTGCCAGCAGCTTAGTGTCCTGGAGCGGCACTGAAGCTTTCTTT.